The clone carrying this T cell receptor beta chain was seen only a few times. These data come from a study of cytomegalovirus exposure and HLA in healthy donors. Both 60 Vbeta primers and 13 Jbeta primers went into the PCR. Method: immunoSEQ multiplex PCR; TCRdb's copy keeps in-frame clones and lacks some. The sample includes under 150,000 clones, approximately 60% of them seen just once. Unrecorded immune exposures were likely, despite nominal health at sampling. The sequencing input was PBMCs. The receptor comes from a woman between 40 and 55 years old in good health and CMV-seronegative.

The CDR3 sequence is CASSPLSGSRGKLFF. CDR3 nucleotide sequence: TGCGCCAGCAGCCCCCTTTCGGGGTCTCGGGGAAAACTGTTTTTT. This chain connects TRBV5-1 to TRBJ1-4; D gene uncertain. V was shortened by 4 bases and J by 10 bases, with 20 bases between the two germline ends. The CDR3 is made up of 15 amino acids. Looked up from germline, CDR1 is SGHRS and CDR2 is YFSETQ. The whole variable domain, remainder taken from reference TRBV5-1 and TRBJ1-4, is KAGVTQTPRYLIKTRGQQVTLSCSPISGHRSVSWYQQTPGQGLQFLFEYFSETQRNKGNFPGRFSGRQFSNSRSEMNVSTLELGDSALYLCASSPLSGSRGKLFFGSGTQLSVL.